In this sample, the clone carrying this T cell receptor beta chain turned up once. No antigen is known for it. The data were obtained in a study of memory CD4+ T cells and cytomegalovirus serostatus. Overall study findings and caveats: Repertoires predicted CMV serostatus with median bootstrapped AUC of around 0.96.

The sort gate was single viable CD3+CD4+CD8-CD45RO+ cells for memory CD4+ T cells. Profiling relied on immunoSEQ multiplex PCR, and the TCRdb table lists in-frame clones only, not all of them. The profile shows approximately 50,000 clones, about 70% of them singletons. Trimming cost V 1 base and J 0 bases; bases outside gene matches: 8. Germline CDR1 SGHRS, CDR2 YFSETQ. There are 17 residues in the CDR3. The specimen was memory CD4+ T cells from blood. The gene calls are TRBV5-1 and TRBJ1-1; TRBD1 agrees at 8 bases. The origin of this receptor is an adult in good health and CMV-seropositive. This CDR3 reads CASSLNNAGGMNTEAFF. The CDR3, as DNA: TGCGCCAGCAGCTTGAATAACGCAGGGGGCATGAACACTGAAGCTTTCTTT. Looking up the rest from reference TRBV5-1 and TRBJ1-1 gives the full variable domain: KAGVTQTPRYLIKTRGQQVTLSCSPISGHRSVSWYQQTPGQGLQFLFEYFSETQRNKGNFPGRFSGRQFSNSRSEMNVSTLELGDSALYLCASSLNNAGGMNTEAFFGQGTRLTVV.